This T cell receptor beta chain was observed in a study of vaccination effects on CD4 cells after COVID-19. This CDR3 is 15 amino acids long. Germline loops: CDR1 KGHDR, CDR2 SFDVKD. Germline trimming cut 4 bases from V and 5 bases from J; bases unmatched to any gene: 8. Before sequencing took place, the ViraFEST assay used viral peptide pools to expand antigen-specific CD4+ T cells. Subsequent to a culture period of 10 days, CD4+ T cells were isolated. Subjects were given two BNT162b2 or mRNA-1273 vaccine doses. As for this clone: Its antigen is still unknown.

Only in-frame clones appear in the TCRdb table, and some are missing; sequencing was by immunoSEQ multiplex PCR. The data contain some 30,000 clones, more than 65% of them singletons. The sample here was CD4+ T cells from PBMCs cultured with HCoV-229E spike peptides, taken after COVID-19 vaccination. This sequence originates from a human donor who received a COVID-19 vaccine. The chain links TRBV24-1 to TRBJ2-7, with 9 nucleotides matching TRBD1. The CDR3 DNA sequence: TGTGCCACCAGTGAAGGAGGGACAGGGAAAGACGAGCAGTACTTC. Protein product: CATSEGGTGKDEQYF.